The 9 T cell receptor beta chains given below trace back to one sample, sequenced in a study of cytomegalovirus exposure and HLA in healthy donors. This table comes from immunoSEQ multiplex PCR, and its TCRdb copy is limited to in-frame clones, with some not included. The repertoire holds around 130,000 clones, with about 85% as singletons. Sequencing was performed on PBMCs. These receptors were obtained from a young woman in good health and CMV-seronegative.

The genes are TRBV10-3 and TRBJ2-3; TRBD1 might be the D (7 bases). The CDR3 consists of 15 residues. V was pared by 3 bases and J by 2 bases, with 12 bases between. The V gene's germline CDR1 is ENHRY and CDR2 SYGVKD. CDR3 DNA: TGTGCCATCAGTGAACAGGGGAGGAACACAGATACGCAGTATTTT. Translated, it gives CAISEQGRNTDTQYF.

The rearrangement uses TRBV27 and TRBJ2-5, with TRBD2 matching over 10 bases. The germline gives CDR1 MNHEY, CDR2 SMNVEV (reference sequence). With V trimmed by 1 base and J by 5 bases, 7 bases remained unmatched. The CDR3 has 16 residues. The chain's CDR3 is CASSLYSGGRGETQYF. CDR3 coding DNA: TGTGCCAGCAGTTTATATAGCGGGGGGCGGGGGGAGACCCAGTACTTC.

V usage is TRBV14 and J usage is TRBJ2-2; D uncertain. Trimming stripped 1 base from V and 1 base from J, with 4 bases between. This CDR3 contains 14 residues. Germline V lookup: CDR1 SGHDN, CDR2 FVKESK. Here the CDR3 reads CASSQVRNTGELFF. In DNA, the CDR3 is TGTGCCAGCAGCCAAGTCAGGAACACCGGGGAGCTGTTTTTT.

The chain uses TRBV5-5 and TRBJ2-7; 10 bases agree with TRBD1. The V gene end was trimmed by 2 bases and the J gene end by 5 bases; junction bases not matched to a gene: 7. There are 15 residues in the CDR3. Germline assignment: CDR1 SGHKS and CDR2 YYEKEE (reference sequence). The CDR3 region has the DNA TGTGCCAGCAGCTTTGTGGGACAGGGGATCCACGAGCAGTACTTC. It yields the protein CASSFVGQGIHEQYF.

A single count supports this clone. CDR3 nucleotide sequence: TGTGCCAGCAGGAAGAGCGGGGAGGGAGATACGCAGTATTTT. This gives the protein CASRKSGEGDTQYF. The rearrangement joins TRBV6-4 to TRBJ2-3; 7 bases match TRBD2. Germline V lookup: CDR1 MRHNA, CDR2 SNTAGT. The trim removed 6 bases at V and 5 bases at J, leaving 8 bases unmatched. This CDR3 is built from 14 residues.

The V call is TRBV6-4, the J call TRBJ2-7, with D maybe TRBD2 (5 bases). In germline, CDR1 is MRHNA, CDR2 SNTAGT. V was clipped by 3 bases and J by 0 bases, with 9 bases between them. The CDR3 loop spans 14 amino acids. The CDR3 coding sequence is TGTGCCAGCAGTGAGGAGGCGAGCTCCTACGAGCAGTACTTC. This translates into CASSEEASSYEQYF.

The chain uses TRBV6-6 and TRBJ1-6; no clear D gene. V was cut by 0 bases and J by 8 bases, with 5 bases left in between. Germline CDR1 reads MNHNY; CDR2 reads SVGAGI (reference sequence). This CDR3 comprises 13 residues. The CDR3 sequence: CASSYSGDSPLHF. CDR3 in DNA: TGTGCCAGCAGTTACTCCGGTGATTCACCCCTCCACTTT.

This chain connects TRBV2 to TRBJ1-6; D perhaps matches TRBD1 (6 bases). Trimming shortened V by 4 bases and J by 1 base, and 8 bases separated the two germline ends. The CDR3 length is 15 residues. Germline V gene data show CDR1 as SNHLY and CDR2 as FYNNEI. DNA for the CDR3: TGTGCCAGCAGTGTACAGGGTTCCTATAATTCACCCCTCCACTTT. Translating gives CASSVQGSYNSPLHF.

The chain uses TRBV10-1 and TRBJ2-1, with a possible D match to TRBD2 (6 bases). V lost 7 bases to trimming and J lost 9 bases, with 10 bases between them. This CDR3 spans 11 amino acids. Germline V gene data show CDR1 as WNHNN and CDR2 as SYGVQD (reference sequence). The CDR3 here is CASTDGSEQFF. CDR3 nucleotide sequence: TGCGCCAGCACTGACGGGAGTGAGCAGTTCTTC.